One and the same sample provided the 26 T cell receptor beta chains below, sequenced in a study of a mutant IDH1 vaccine in newly diagnosed glioma. TCRdb keeps only in-frame clones here, not all; method: immunoSEQ multiplex PCR. Of 43,000 or so clones listed, 80% to 95% are singletons. Time point described: week 35, safety follow-up. All doses held 300 ug of mutant IDH1 20-mer peptide, with topical imiquimod. Antigens of these TCRs are unknown. This sample comprised PBMCs, obtained from a glioma patient whose treatment included an IDH1 peptide vaccine. Every receptor here comes from a man in his forties or fifties with glioma.

This clone appeared a single time. V gene TRBV9 combines with J gene TRBJ1-3; the D gene is possibly TRBD1 (5 bases). CDR1 SGDLS and CDR2 YYNGEE come from the germline V gene. V lost 3 bases and J lost 3, with 13 bases in between. This CDR3 has 15 amino acids. DNA for the CDR3: TGTGCCAGCAGCGATACCGGGACTTTTGGAAACACCATATATTTT. It is translated as CASSDTGTFGNTIYF. Full variable domain (rest looked up from reference TRBV9 and TRBJ1-3): DSGVTQTPKHLITATGQRVTLRCSPRSGDLSVYWYQQSLDQGLQFLIQYYNGEERAKGNILERFSAQQFPDLHSELNLSSLELGDSALYFCASSDTGTFGNTIYFGEGSWLTVV.

The rearrangement joins TRBV7-6 to TRBJ1-3; D gene unclear. CDR3 size: 13 residues. The germline V and J ends were trimmed by 6 bases and 0 bases, with 6 bases remaining between them. Germline V gene lookup returns CDR1 SGHVS and CDR2 FNYEAQ. CDR3 in amino acids: CASSQPSGNTIYF. CDR3 sequence (DNA): TGTGCCAGCAGTCAACCCTCTGGAAACACCATATATTTT.

The chain recombines TRBV28 with TRBJ2-7, with a tentative D call TRBD2 (6 bases). Trimming took off 3 bases at V and 2 bases at J, with 8 bases between the two ends. This CDR3 has 13 residues. Germline V gene data show CDR1 as MDHEN and CDR2 as SYDVKM. The CDR3 DNA reads as TGTGCCAGCAGTTTGGGGGGTACCTACGAGCAGTACTTC. Translation gives CASSLGGTYEQYF. Together with reference TRBV28 and TRBJ2-7, the CDR3 gives the full variable domain: DVKVTQSSRYLVKRTGEKVFLECVQDMDHENMFWYRQDPGLGLRLIYFSYDVKMKEKGDIPEGYSVSREKKERFSLILESASTNQTSMYLCASSLGGTYEQYFGPGTRLTVT.

The chain has TRBV5-6 and TRBJ1-4; D is undetermined. Trimming shortened V by 4 bases and J by 7 bases, and 14 bases separated the two germline ends. CDR1 and CDR2 from the germline V gene are SGHDT and YYEEEE. The CDR3 has 14 amino acids. The CDR3 is CASSPGPRIEKLFF. The CDR3 DNA is TGTGCCAGCAGCCCGGGTCCTAGGATTGAAAAACTGTTTTTT.

The chain links TRBV4-2 to TRBJ1-4; weak D call: TRBD1 (5 bases). The CDR3 has 17 residues. Germline V lookup: CDR1 LGHNA, CDR2 YNFKEQ. V shed 0 bases and J shed 3 bases, with 14 bases lying between them. The CDR3 coding sequence is TGTGCCAGCAGCCAAGATATTGGTCGGGGCCCTAATGAAAAACTGTTTTTT. This gives the protein CASSQDIGRGPNEKLFF.

V and J are TRBV4-3 and TRBJ1-1; possibly TRBD1 for D (6 bases). CDR3 length: 14 residues. V was shortened by 0 bases and J by 3 bases, with 8 bases between the two germline ends. Germline V CDR1 and CDR2: LGHNA, YSLEER. The CDR3 sequence is CASSQEHRDTEAFF. DNA for the CDR3: TGCGCCAGCAGCCAAGAGCACAGGGACACTGAAGCTTTCTTT.

V usage is TRBV28 and J usage is TRBJ2-3; TRBD1 aligns across 7 bases. CDR1 MDHEN and CDR2 SYDVKM come from the germline V gene. CDR3 length equals 19 residues. Germline trimming cut 2 bases from V and 4 bases from J; bases unmatched to any gene: 18. The CDR3 DNA sequence: TGTGCCAGCAGTTTAAACAGGGGCCTACCGCGTCCCCACGCAGATACGCAGTATTTT. It translates to CASSLNRGLPRPHADTQYF.

J is TRBJ2-1 and V is TRBV25-1; 14 bases match TRBD2. This CDR3 is built from 16 residues. CDR1 and CDR2 (germline): MGHDK, SYGVNS. V gave up 3 bases and J gave up 2 bases; unmatched junction bases: 0. The CDR3 region has the DNA TGTGCCAGCAGTGAGACTAGCGGGAGGGCCTACAATGAGCAGTTCTTC. It encodes CASSETSGRAYNEQFF.

J is TRBJ2-6 and V is TRBV9, with D maybe TRBD2 (5 bases). Germline V CDR1 and CDR2: SGDLS, YYNGEE. The CDR3 contains 17 residues. V shed 4 bases and J shed 0 bases, with 14 bases lying between them. The CDR3 DNA reads as TGTGCCAGCAGCACCCGGGGAAGTAGCTCTGGGGCCAACGTCCTGACTTTC. Its protein is CASSTRGSSSGANVLTF.

The chain links TRBV9 to TRBJ1-2; D unresolved. CDR3 length: 14 residues. CDR1 and CDR2 (germline): SGDLS, YYNGEE. Trimming removed 2 bases from V and 0 bases from J, with 8 bases in between. CDR3 bases: TGTGCCAGCAGCGTGAGCGCAGCTAACTATGGCTACACCTTC. Translated: CASSVSAANYGYTF.

This chain connects TRBV7-2 to TRBJ2-5; perhaps TRBD1 as D (5 bases). Germline CDR1 is SGHTA and CDR2 is FQGNSA. The V end lost 2 bases, the J end lost 5 bases, and 15 bases lay between the germline ends. There are 15 residues in the CDR3. The CDR3 region is CASSLSTGGWETQYF. DNA of the CDR3: TGTGCCAGCAGCTTATCTACAGGCGGCTGGGAGACCCAGTACTTC.

The chain joins TRBV10-1 to TRBJ2-2; the D is unclear. This CDR3 is 14 amino acids long. The V end was cut by 4 bases, the J end by 3 bases, with 9 bases between. The V gene's germline CDR1 is WNHNN and CDR2 SYGVQD (reference sequence). The CDR3 loop reads CASSVERHTGELFF. CDR3 nucleotide sequence: TGCGCCAGCAGTGTGGAACGACACACCGGGGAGCTGTTTTTT.

V gene TRBV30 combines with J gene TRBJ1-2; no clear D. Trimming took off 3 bases at V and 1 base at J, with 3 bases between the two ends. Germline CDR1 reads GTSNPN; CDR2 reads SVGIG (reference sequence). The CDR3 is 11 amino acids. CDR3 sequence (DNA): TGTGCCTGGAGGGATAACTATGGCTACACCTTC. This translates into CAWRDNYGYTF.

This chain connects TRBV15 to TRBJ1-2; the D is unclear. The CDR3 has 13 residues. V dropped 6 bases and J dropped 5 bases, with 13 bases sitting between them. Germline CDR1 reads LNHNV; CDR2 reads YYDKDF (reference sequence). CDR3 DNA: TGTGCCACCAGAGGTGGGGAAAGTTATGGCTACACCTTC. Its translation: CATRGGESYGYTF.

The J gene is TRBJ2-7, the V gene TRBV7-2, with no clear D. V dropped 4 bases and J dropped 4 bases, with 8 bases sitting between them. Germline V lookup: CDR1 SGHTA, CDR2 FQGNSA. The CDR3 sequence is 12 residues long. As DNA, the CDR3 is TGTGCCAGCAGCTCATTGTATTACGAGCAGTACTTC. Protein product: CASSSLYYEQYF.

On this clone itself: One junction end does not reproduce the germline sequence, and a read error may be involved. The rearrangement links TRBV7-7 to TRBJ2-5, with 10 bases fitting TRBD1. Looked up from germline, CDR1 is SSHAT and CDR2 is FNYEAQ (reference sequence). CDR3 size: 14 residues. The CDR3 DNA reads as TGTGCTAGCAGTCCTTCGGGACAGGGGGAGACCCAGTACTTC. This gives the protein CASSPSGQGETQYF. The variable domain in full, with the rest retrieved from reference TRBV7-7 and TRBJ2-5, is GAGVSQSPRYKVTKRGQDVTLRCDPISSHATLYWYQQALGQGPEFLTYFNYEAQPDKSGLPSDRFSAERPEGSISTLTIQRTEQRDSAMYRCASSPSGQGETQYFGPGTRLLVL.

The chain couples TRBV19 to TRBJ2-1, with TRBD2 identical over 10 bases. The germline V gene encodes CDR1 LNHDA and CDR2 SQIVND (reference sequence). There are 15 residues in the CDR3. V dropped 6 bases and J dropped 3; count of bases not matched to a gene: 5. In DNA, the CDR3 is TGTGCCAGTAGCCAGAGGACTAGCGGCTACAATGAGCAGTTCTTC. It is translated as CASSQRTSGYNEQFF.

CDR3 in amino acids: CASSTRQGFEQFF. CDR3 DNA sequence: TGTGCCAGCAGCACCCGACAGGGATTTGAGCAGTTCTTC. The chain employs TRBV9 and TRBJ2-1; 7 bases line up with TRBD1. Germline V CDR1 and CDR2: SGDLS, YYNGEE. The CDR3 contains 13 residues. V lost 4 bases and J lost 9; bases outside the gene matches: 7.

The chain recombines TRBV30 with TRBJ2-1; TRBD2 matches at 8 bases. Germline CDR1 and CDR2: GTSNPN and SVGIG (reference sequence). The length of the CDR3 is 15 residues. The ends lost 3 bases at V and 8 bases at J; junction bases unmatched: 12. The CDR3 DNA reads TGTGCCTGGAGCCGAACAAGCGGGAGCAGACATGAGCAGTTCTTC. Its translation: CAWSRTSGSRHEQFF.

The chain recombines TRBV5-1 with TRBJ1-6; 8 bases are a match to TRBD1. CDR1 is SGHRS, CDR2 YFSETQ, per germline. The CDR3 loop spans 16 amino acids. V lost 7 bases and J lost 7; bases outside the gene matches: 13. The CDR3 loop is CASAPRQGLRNSPLHF. Written as DNA, the CDR3 is TGCGCCAGCGCCCCCCGACAGGGGTTGAGGAATTCACCCCTCCACTTT.

This clone was counted only a few times. The chain joins TRBV29-1 to TRBJ2-6; possible D gene TRBD2, 5 bases. Germline V lookup: CDR1 SQVTM, CDR2 ANQGSEA. The CDR3 is 15 amino acids. The V end was cut by 6 bases, the J end by 0 bases, with 12 bases between. The CDR3 protein is CSVFGRDSGANVLTF. As DNA, the CDR3 is TGCAGCGTCTTTGGACGGGACTCTGGGGCCAACGTCCTGACTTTC.

The chain combines TRBV4-1 with TRBJ1-1; D remains unclear. V shed 3 bases and J shed 2 bases, with 13 bases lying between them. The CDR3 spans 15 residues. The germline V gene encodes CDR1 MGHRA and CDR2 YSYEKL. In DNA, the CDR3 is TGCGCCAGCAGCCAGTTAACGAACTCAAACACTGAAGCTTTCTTT. Amino acids: CASSQLTNSNTEAFF.

On this clone: Other DNA sequences in the same sample also yield this CDR3. This chain uses TRBV18 with TRBJ2-7; D is unclear. The V gene's germline CDR1 is KGHSH and CDR2 LQKENI. The CDR3 sequence is 11 residues long. V was clipped by 2 bases and J by 3 bases, with 2 bases between them. The chain's CDR3 is CASSPGYEQYF. Written as DNA, the CDR3 is TGTGCCAGCTCACCAGGCTACGAGCAGTACTTC.

This clone showed up just once. The chain joins TRBV5-6 to TRBJ2-5; 12 bases match TRBD2. The J call is doubtful: the DNA matches TRBJ2-7 better. Germline V gene data show CDR1 as SGHDT and CDR2 as YYEEEE. CDR3 length: 17 residues. CDR3 DNA sequence: TGTGCCAGCAGCCAACTTGGACTAGCGGGATGGGTTTACGAGCAGTACTTC. As protein: CASSQLGLAGWVYEQYF.

This chain connects TRBV19 to TRBJ1-5; a weak D match, TRBD1 (5 bases). Germline CDR1 is LNHDA and CDR2 is SQIVND (reference sequence). V was clipped by 6 bases and J by 0 bases, with 15 bases between them. This CDR3 has 16 amino acids. The CDR3, as DNA: TGTGCCAGTAGGACATCCGGGACGTATAGCAATCAGCCCCAGCATTTT. This encodes CASRTSGTYSNQPQHF.

The rearrangement uses TRBV10-1 and TRBJ2-7, with TRBD1 matching 8 bases. Germline trimming cut 4 bases from V and 3 bases from J; bases unmatched to any gene: 8. CDR3 size: 15 residues. Germline V gene sequence: CDR1 WNHNN, CDR2 SYGVQD (reference sequence). Here the CDR3 reads CASSGPGTGDYEQYF. CDR3 DNA sequence: TGCGCCAGCAGTGGTCCCGGGACAGGCGACTACGAGCAGTACTTC.